A single sample gave rise to the 15 T cell receptor beta chains below, sequenced in a study of long-term antiretroviral therapy in people with HIV. This was the immunoSEQ v3.0 assay at survey level. Sequenced by immunoSEQ multiplex PCR; TCRdb stores in-frame clones only, minus some. Of approximately 17,000 clones listed, 88% are singletons. Sequenced material: unsorted PBMCs, taken 0.7 years before starting antiretroviral therapy. These receptors originate from a man in his forties or fifties with HIV.

This clone was seen once. The chain has TRBV9 and TRBJ2-7; 8 nucleotides line up with TRBD1. CDR1 and CDR2 from the germline V gene are SGDLS and YYNGEE. The junction had 8 bases not matched to a gene; V was cut back by 7 bases and J by 5 bases. The CDR3 covers 13 residues. The CDR3: CASGRQGPDEQYF. DNA for the CDR3: TGTGCCAGCGGACGACAGGGGCCTGACGAGCAGTACTTC.

The chain recombines TRBV11-2 with TRBJ2-3, with D unclear. The germline V gene has CDR1 SGHAT and CDR2 FQNNGV. This CDR3 is built from 16 residues. V was cut by 5 bases and J by 1 base, with 16 bases left in between. The CDR3 spells CASSPVAGSGTDTQYF. In nucleotides, the CDR3 is TGTGCCAGCAGCCCGGTCGCAGGCAGCGGCACAGATACGCAGTATTTT.

CDR3 coding DNA: TGTGCCAGCAGCTTAGATCTGGGCGCGCATAACTATGGCTACACCTTC. Translation gives CASSLDLGAHNYGYTF. The chain recombines TRBV11-2 with TRBJ1-2; D not resolved. Germline lookup yields CDR1 SGHAT and CDR2 FQNNGV. The CDR3 sequence is 16 residues long. V lost 0 bases to trimming and J lost 1 base, with 12 bases between them.

V usage is TRBV4-1 and J usage is TRBJ2-2; 7 bases are a match to TRBD2. V was pared by 4 bases and J by 5 bases, with 10 bases of the junction left unmatched. The CDR3 has 16 residues. The germline gives CDR1 MGHRA, CDR2 YSYEKL. Here the CDR3 DNA reads TGCGCCAGCAGCCGAGAGACTAGCTTCCGAACCGGGGAGCTGTTTTTT. Residues: CASSRETSFRTGELFF.

This rearrangement joins TRBV6-5 to TRBJ1-5, with D possibly TRBD1 on 5 matching bases. V shed 8 bases and J shed 4 bases, with 12 bases lying between them. CDR1 MNHEY and CDR2 SVGAGI come from the germline V gene. This CDR3 has 13 amino acids. The CDR3 bases are TGTGCCAGCCTGGGGGGACCAAATCAGCCCCAGCATTTT. This codes for CASLGGPNQPQHF.

V and J are TRBV5-1 and TRBJ1-1; no clear D. The V end was cut by 0 bases, the J end by 7 bases, with 16 bases between. The CDR3 has 15 residues. Germline CDR1 is SGHRS and CDR2 is YFSETQ. The chain's CDR3 is CASSLGGSLGGEAFF. CDR3 sequence (DNA): TGCGCCAGCAGCTTGGGAGGCAGCCTCGGAGGTGAAGCTTTCTTT.

This chain connects TRBV4-1 to TRBJ2-2; D remains unclear. Germline CDR1 MGHRA, CDR2 YSYEKL. This CDR3 comprises 16 residues. V shed 1 base and J shed 4 bases, with 13 bases lying between them. CDR3 amino acids: CASSQADLFITGELFF. The CDR3 nucleotides read TGCGCCAGCAGCCAAGCAGACCTATTTATCACCGGGGAGCTGTTTTTT.

The chain links TRBV11-1 to TRBJ2-5; no firm D call. V was trimmed by 5 bases and J by 4 bases, leaving 11 bases between them. This CDR3 contains 13 residues. Germline V gene lookup returns CDR1 SGHAT and CDR2 FQDESV (reference sequence). CDR3 sequence reads: CASSPQVGETQYF. CDR3 nucleotide sequence: TGTGCCAGCAGCCCGCAGGTGGGAGAGACCCAGTACTTC.

This rearrangement joins TRBV5-5 to TRBJ2-3; 12 bases fit TRBD2. CDR1 and CDR2 (germline): SGHKS, YYEKEE (reference sequence). The CDR3 length is 18 residues. Trimming removed 3 bases from V and 0 bases from J; junction bases left unmatched: 8. The CDR3 coding sequence is TGTGCCAGCAGCTATCCTAGCGGGGGGGCGGGTAGCACAGATACGCAGTATTTT. This gives the protein CASSYPSGGAGSTDTQYF.

The V call is TRBV7-2, the J call TRBJ1-2; possibly TRBD1 for D (5 bases). Germline V lookup: CDR1 SGHTA, CDR2 FQGNSA. V was trimmed by 6 bases and J by 5 bases, leaving 22 bases between them. CDR3 size: 16 residues. The CDR3 DNA sequence: TGTGCCAGCAGAACAGAGACGGGGGTCACGTCGTATGGCTACACCTTC. This codes for CASRTETGVTSYGYTF.

This clone was seen a few times. The chain joins TRBV6-5 to TRBJ1-6; TRBD1 matches 9 bases. This CDR3 contains 15 residues. CDR1 is MNHEY and CDR2 is SVGAGI in the germline V gene. V shed 6 bases and J 9 bases; nucleotides not matched to a gene: 9. The CDR3 sequence is CASSRDRAGGSPLHF. The CDR3 DNA follows: TGTGCCAGCAGCAGGGACAGGGCGGGTGGTTCACCCCTCCACTTT.

The chain recombines TRBV7-2 with TRBJ2-1, with 9 bases matching TRBD2. J lost 4 bases, V lost 5 bases, and 6 bases had no gene match. The CDR3 has 15 residues. The V gene's germline CDR1 is SGHTA and CDR2 FQGNSA. CDR3 in DNA: TGTGCCAGCAGCAGAGTTAGCGGGAGATACAATGAGCAGTTCTTC. Translating it yields CASSRVSGRYNEQFF.

A few counts support this clone. This chain links TRBV7-9 with TRBJ1-2; D is uncertain. Between the trimmed V and J ends, which lost 3 bases and 5 bases, there was a span of 13 bases. There are 14 residues in the CDR3. The germline V gene has CDR1 SEHNR and CDR2 FQNEAQ (reference sequence). In DNA form, the CDR3 reads TGTGCCAGCAGCTTTATAGGGATGGTGTATGGCTACACCTTC. This translates into CASSFIGMVYGYTF.

This chain connects TRBV4-1 to TRBJ1-5; 7 bases agree with TRBD1. J lost 7 bases, V lost 1 base, and 10 bases had no gene match. Germline loops: CDR1 MGHRA, CDR2 YSYEKL. This CDR3 region has 16 residues. CDR3 sequence reads: CASSQVETGIRQPQHF. CDR3 coding DNA: TGCGCCAGCAGCCAAGTGGAGACAGGGATAAGGCAGCCCCAGCATTTT.

The V call is TRBV6-5, the J call TRBJ2-1; 9 bases map to TRBD1. Germline V CDR1 and CDR2: MNHEY, SVGAGI. This CDR3 is built from 14 residues. The junction had 6 bases not matched to a gene; V was cut back by 6 bases and J by 6 bases. CDR3 DNA: TGTGCCAGCAGCCACAGGGGGCAGTTCAATGAGCAGTTCTTC. Amino acid sequence: CASSHRGQFNEQFF.